One and the same sample provided the 5 T cell receptor beta chains below, sequenced in a study of shared clonotypes between healthy human individuals. The assay was immunoSEQ multiplex PCR, and TCRdb's table has in-frame clones only and misses some. The sample has roughly 2.1 million clones; more than 85% are singletons. Terminally differentiated effector memory CD45RA+ cells were left out of the naive CD8 fraction, which was CD45RO-negative and positively selected for CCR7. Sequencing input: naive CD8+ T cells from PBMCs. These receptors all come from a man between 18 and 35 years old in good health. Some clones in this sample may be carry-over from other donors' samples.

The V and J genes are TRBV10-1 and TRBJ2-7; D gene unclear. Germline V gives CDR1 WNHNN, CDR2 SYGVQD (reference sequence). V was clipped by 0 bases and J by 3 bases, with 9 bases between them. The length of the CDR3 is 14 residues. As DNA, the CDR3 is TGCGCCAGCAGTGAGTCCGGCTCCTGCTACGAGCAGTACTTC. Protein: CASSESGSCYEQYF.

This clone appeared once. The V gene is TRBV2, the J gene TRBJ2-6; 10 bases align to TRBD1. Trimming took 6 bases from V and 0 from J; bases not matched to a gene: 8. This CDR3 is built from 18 residues. CDR1 is SNHLY and CDR2 is FYNNEI in the germline V gene. The CDR3 protein is CASRERDRGPSGANVLTF. The CDR3 nucleotides are TGTGCCAGCAGAGAAAGGGACAGGGGACCCTCTGGGGCCAACGTCCTGACTTTC.

The chain employs TRBV6-1 and TRBJ2-7; D remains unclear. V was trimmed by 4 bases and J by 1 base, leaving 8 bases between them. Germline CDR1 is MNHNS and CDR2 is SASEGT. CDR3 length: 13 residues. CDR3 protein: CASSGAGSYEQYF. In nucleotides, the CDR3 is TGTGCCAGCAGTGGGGCTGGTTCCTACGAGCAGTACTTC.

The chain carries TRBV2 and TRBJ2-7; the match to TRBD2 covers 9 bases. This CDR3 comprises 15 residues. Germline V gene data show CDR1 as SNHLY and CDR2 as FYNNEI. V lost 4 bases to trimming and J lost 8 bases; unmatched junction nucleotides: 12. The CDR3 spells CASSGTREGITKQYF. Written as DNA, the CDR3 is TGTGCCAGCAGTGGTACGCGGGAGGGTATTACGAAGCAGTACTTC.

The chain links TRBV28 to TRBJ2-7; possibly TRBD1 or TRBD2 for D (5 bases each). Per germline, CDR1 MDHEN and CDR2 SYDVKM. Trimming removed 2 bases at V and 4 bases at J, with 15 bases between. The CDR3 sequence is 15 residues long. DNA for the CDR3: TGTGCCAGCAGTTTAAGTTTGGGACCTAGATACGAGCAGTACTTC. Its protein is CASSLSLGPRYEQYF.